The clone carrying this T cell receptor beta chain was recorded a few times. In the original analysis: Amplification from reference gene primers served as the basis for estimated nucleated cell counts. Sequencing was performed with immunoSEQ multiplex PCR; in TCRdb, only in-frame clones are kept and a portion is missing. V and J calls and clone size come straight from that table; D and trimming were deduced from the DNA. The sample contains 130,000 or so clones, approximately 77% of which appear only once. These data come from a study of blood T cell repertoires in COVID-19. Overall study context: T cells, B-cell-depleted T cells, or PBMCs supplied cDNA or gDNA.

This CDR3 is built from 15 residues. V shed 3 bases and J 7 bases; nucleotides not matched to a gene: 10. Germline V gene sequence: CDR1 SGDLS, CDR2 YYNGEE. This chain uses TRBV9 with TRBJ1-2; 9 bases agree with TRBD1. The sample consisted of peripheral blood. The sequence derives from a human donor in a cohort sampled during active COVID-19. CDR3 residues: CASSAKTGGVGGYTF. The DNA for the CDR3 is TGTGCCAGCAGCGCCAAGACAGGGGGAGTAGGTGGCTACACCTTC.